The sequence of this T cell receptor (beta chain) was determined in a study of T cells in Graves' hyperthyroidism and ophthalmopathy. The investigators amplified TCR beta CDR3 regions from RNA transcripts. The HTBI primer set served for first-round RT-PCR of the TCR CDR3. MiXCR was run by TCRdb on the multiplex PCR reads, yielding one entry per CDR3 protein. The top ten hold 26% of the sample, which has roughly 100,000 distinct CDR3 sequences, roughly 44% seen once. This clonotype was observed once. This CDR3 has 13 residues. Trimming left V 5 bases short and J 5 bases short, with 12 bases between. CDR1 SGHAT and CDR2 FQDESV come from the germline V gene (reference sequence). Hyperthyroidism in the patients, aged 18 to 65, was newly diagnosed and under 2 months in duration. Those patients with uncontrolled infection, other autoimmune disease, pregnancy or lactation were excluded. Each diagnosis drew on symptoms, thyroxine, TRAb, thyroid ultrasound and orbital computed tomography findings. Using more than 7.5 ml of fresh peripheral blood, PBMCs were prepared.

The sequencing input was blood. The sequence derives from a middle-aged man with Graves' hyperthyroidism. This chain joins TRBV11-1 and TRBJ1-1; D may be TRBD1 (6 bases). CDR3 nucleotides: TGTGCCAGCAGCATAACAGGGAGGACTGAAGCTTTCTTT. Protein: CASSITGRTEAFF.